This TCR beta chain appears in the sequencing data of a study of T-cell memory formation after mild COVID-19. Germline V gene sequence: CDR1 SGHTA, CDR2 FQGTGA. V was cut by 5 bases and J by 1 base, with 14 bases left in between. This CDR3 comprises 15 residues. TCRdb recomputed calls from the 5' RACE reads with MiXCR, one row per CDR3 protein. Of a few hundred thousand distinct CDR3 sequences in the sample, less than 20% were seen once. The source material was PBMCs or a T cell subset sorted from them (not recorded which). The clonotype was recovered from a man aged 18 to 35 who had mild COVID-19 (a few samples of this study predate the infection). Cell type and time point are not known. The gene calls are TRBV7-3 and TRBJ1-1, with D perhaps matching TRBD1 (6 bases). CDR3 DNA: TGTGCCAGCAGCCCCTTCCAGGGGAGGAACACTGAAGCTTTCTTT. Residues: CASSPFQGRNTEAFF.